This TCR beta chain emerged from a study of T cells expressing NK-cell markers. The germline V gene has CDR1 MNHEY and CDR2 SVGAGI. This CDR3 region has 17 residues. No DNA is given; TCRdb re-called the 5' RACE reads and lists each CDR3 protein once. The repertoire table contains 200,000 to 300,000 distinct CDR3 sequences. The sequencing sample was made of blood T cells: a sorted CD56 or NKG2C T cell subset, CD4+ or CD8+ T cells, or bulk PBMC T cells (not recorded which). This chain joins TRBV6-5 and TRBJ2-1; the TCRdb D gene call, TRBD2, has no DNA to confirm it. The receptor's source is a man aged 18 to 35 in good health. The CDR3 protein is CASSYRASGNPYNEQFF.